The source of this T cell receptor (beta chain) is a study of tumor-infiltrating lymphocytes in localized non-small cell lung cancer. Germline assignment: CDR1 SGHRS and CDR2 YFSETQ. This CDR3 has 19 amino acids. J lost 4 bases, V lost 2 bases, and 18 bases had no gene match. Data came from immunoSEQ multiplex PCR; TCRdb stores just in-frame clones and leaves some out. The profile shows 7,000 to 9,500 clones, more than 70% of them singletons. The sequenced sample was uninvolved lung tissue not adjacent to the tumor. The source is a human donor with non-small cell lung cancer. The J gene is TRBJ1-2, the V gene TRBV5-1; 9 bases are a match to TRBD1. Here the CDR3 DNA reads TGCGCCAGCAGCTTAATGGCCCCGGGACAGGGTGGTGCGGGCTATGGCTACACCTTC. It codes for CASSLMAPGQGGAGYGYTF.